This T cell receptor (beta chain) was sequenced during a study of shared clonotypes between healthy human individuals. The overall study: Donor ages ranged 18 to 49 years: a couple of women, a few men. CD4 naive and CD4 memory each took three plates per donor, while CD8 naive took two and CD8 memory one.

As processed by the authors: ImmunoSEQ sequences covered only the junction and lacked quality scores; filtering therefore differed. Assay: immunoSEQ multiplex PCR; the TCRdb copy retains only in-frame clones and omits some. From that table come the V and J calls and clone size; the DNA was used to work out D and trimming. Of about 750,000 clones in the sample, nearly 95% are singletons; the top ten hold approximately 25%. It was CD45RO-negative cells, positively selected for CCR7, that made up naive CD8 cells, with terminally differentiated effector memory CD45RA+ cells excluded. Trimming shortened V by 5 bases and J by 8 bases, and 21 bases separated the two germline ends. Looked up from germline, CDR1 is SEHNR and CDR2 is FQNEAQ (reference sequence). This CDR3 spans 16 amino acids.

This chain links TRBV7-9 with TRBJ1-4; D gene ambiguous. Sequenced: naive CD8+ T cells sorted from blood. The TCR comes from a man aged 25-40 years in good health. The DNA of the CDR3 is TGTGCCAGCAGCCCCACCGCCGGCTCCGGTCGGGAAAAACTGTTTTTT. As protein: CASSPTAGSGREKLFF.